The T cell receptor beta chain described here comes from a study of T cell repertoires in cytomegalovirus infection. About the research overall: Recently identified HLA-C-restricted and well-studied HLA-B-restricted CMV epitopes were used. General study findings and limits: Using cumulative public TCR beta family frequency, the authors identified those who carried CMV together with the relevant HLA.

Notes on this clonotype: Its cognate antigen is unknown.

TCRdb reanalysed the reads using MiXCR and keeps one entry per CDR3 protein. This sample has approximately 280,000 distinct CDR3 sequences; about 20% occur once, and the top ten carry roughly 20%. This receptor was identified in a human donor in good health (CMV status not recorded). Some clones in this sample may be carry-over from other donors' samples. Specimen: cultured PBMCs, collected from culture after CMV antigen stimulation.

The CDR3 loop is CAISDGETQYF. DNA for the CDR3: TGTGCCATCAGTGATGGAGAGACCCAGTACTTC. The chain joins TRBV10-3 to TRBJ2-5; D ambiguous. Trimming removed 3 bases at V and 4 bases at J, with 3 bases between. The CDR3 has 11 residues. CDR1 and CDR2 (germline): ENHRY, SYGVKD.